This T cell receptor (beta chain) came from a study of PD-1 blockade in mismatch repair-deficient tumors. The overall study: Patients had around 11 mismatch repair-deficient cancer types, all previously treated and progressing.

This CDR3 contains 17 residues. With V trimmed by 5 bases and J by 4 bases, 14 bases remained unmatched. Germline-derived CDR1 and CDR2 are SGHVS and FQNEAQ. PCR or immunohistochemistry showed mismatch repair deficiency in every enrolled patient. TCR sequencing covered a few patients who responded to pembrolizumab. The repertoire was sequenced with immunoSEQ multiplex PCR; TCRdb's copy has only in-frame clones and lacks some. There are under 75,000 clones in the sample; around 88% occur only once, and 11% to 15% lies in the top ten. The sequence came from an adult with mismatch repair-deficient cancer. The gene calls are TRBV7-8 and TRBJ2-1, with 7 nucleotides matching TRBD1. The sequencing here drew on peripheral blood, taken 52 weeks after starting pembrolizumab. The CDR3 bases are TGTGCCAGCAGCACGCCGAACAGGACAGGAGCTTACAATGAGCAGTTCTTC. As protein: CASSTPNRTGAYNEQFF.